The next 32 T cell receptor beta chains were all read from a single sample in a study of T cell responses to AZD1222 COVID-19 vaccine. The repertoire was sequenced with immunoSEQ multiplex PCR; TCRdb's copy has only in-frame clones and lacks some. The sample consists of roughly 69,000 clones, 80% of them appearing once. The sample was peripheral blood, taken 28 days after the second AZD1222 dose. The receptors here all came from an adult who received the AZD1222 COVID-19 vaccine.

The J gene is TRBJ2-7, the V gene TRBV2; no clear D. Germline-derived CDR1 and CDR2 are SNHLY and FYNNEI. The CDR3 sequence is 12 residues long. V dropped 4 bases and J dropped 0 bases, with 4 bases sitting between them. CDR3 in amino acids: CASSVYSYEQYF. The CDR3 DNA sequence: TGTGCCAGCAGTGTTTACTCCTACGAGCAGTACTTC.

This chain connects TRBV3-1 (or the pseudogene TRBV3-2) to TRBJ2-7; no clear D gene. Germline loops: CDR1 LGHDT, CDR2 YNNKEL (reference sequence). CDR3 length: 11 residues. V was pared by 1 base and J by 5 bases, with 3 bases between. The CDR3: CASSQVDEQYF. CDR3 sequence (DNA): TGTGCCAGCAGCCAAGTAGACGAGCAGTACTTC.

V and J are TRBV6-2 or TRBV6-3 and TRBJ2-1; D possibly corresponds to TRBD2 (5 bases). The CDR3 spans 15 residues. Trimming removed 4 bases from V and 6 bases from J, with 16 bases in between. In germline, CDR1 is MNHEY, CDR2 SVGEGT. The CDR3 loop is CASSSGYPPRNEQFF. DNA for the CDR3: TGTGCCAGCAGTTCGGGGTACCCCCCCCGCAATGAGCAGTTCTTC.

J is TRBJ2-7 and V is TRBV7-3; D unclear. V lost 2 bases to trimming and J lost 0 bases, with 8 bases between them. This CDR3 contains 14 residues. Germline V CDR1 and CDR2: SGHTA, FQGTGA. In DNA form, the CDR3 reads TGTGCCAGCAGCTTATTCCCAGGCTCCTACGAGCAGTACTTC. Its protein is CASSLFPGSYEQYF.

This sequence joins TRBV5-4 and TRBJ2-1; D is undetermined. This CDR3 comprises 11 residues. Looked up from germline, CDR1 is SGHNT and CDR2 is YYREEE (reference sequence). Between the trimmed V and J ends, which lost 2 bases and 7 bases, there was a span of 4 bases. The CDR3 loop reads CASSLGNEQFF. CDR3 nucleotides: TGTGCCAGCAGCTTAGGAAATGAGCAGTTCTTC.

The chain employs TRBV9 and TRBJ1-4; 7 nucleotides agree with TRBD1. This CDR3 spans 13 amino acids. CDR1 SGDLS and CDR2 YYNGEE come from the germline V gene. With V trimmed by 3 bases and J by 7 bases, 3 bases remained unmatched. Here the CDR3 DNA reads TGTGCCAGCAGCGGCCCAGGGGGTGAAAAACTGTTTTTT. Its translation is CASSGPGGEKLFF.

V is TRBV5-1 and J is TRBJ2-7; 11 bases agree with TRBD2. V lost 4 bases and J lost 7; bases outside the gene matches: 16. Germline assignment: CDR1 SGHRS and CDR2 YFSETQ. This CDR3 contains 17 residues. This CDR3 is CASSPKSALAGVGEQYF. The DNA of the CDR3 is TGCGCCAGCAGCCCCAAAAGCGCACTAGCGGGGGTAGGGGAGCAGTACTTC.

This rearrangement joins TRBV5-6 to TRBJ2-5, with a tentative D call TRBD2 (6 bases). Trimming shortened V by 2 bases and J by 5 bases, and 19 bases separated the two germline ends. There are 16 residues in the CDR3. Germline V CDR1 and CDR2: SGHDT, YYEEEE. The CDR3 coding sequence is TGTGCCAGCAGCTTCGATTTAGCGGTTGGGCGGGAGACCCAGTACTTC. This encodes CASSFDLAVGRETQYF.

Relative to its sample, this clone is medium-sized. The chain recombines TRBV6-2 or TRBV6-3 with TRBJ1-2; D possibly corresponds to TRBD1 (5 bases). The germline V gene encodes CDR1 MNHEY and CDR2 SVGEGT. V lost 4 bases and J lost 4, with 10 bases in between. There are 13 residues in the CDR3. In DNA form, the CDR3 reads TGTGCCAGCAGTTCAAAAGACAGCTATGGCTACACCTTC. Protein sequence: CASSSKDSYGYTF.

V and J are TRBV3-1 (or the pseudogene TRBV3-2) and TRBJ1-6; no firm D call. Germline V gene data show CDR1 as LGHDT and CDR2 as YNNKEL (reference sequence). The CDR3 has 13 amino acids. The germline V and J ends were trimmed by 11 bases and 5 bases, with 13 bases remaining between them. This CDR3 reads CAATALDNSPLHF. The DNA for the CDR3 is TGTGCCGCAACCGCGTTGGATAATTCACCCCTCCACTTT.

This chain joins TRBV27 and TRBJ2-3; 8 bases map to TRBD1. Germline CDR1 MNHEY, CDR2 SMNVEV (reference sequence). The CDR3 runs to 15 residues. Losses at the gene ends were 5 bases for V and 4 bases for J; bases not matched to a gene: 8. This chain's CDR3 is CASSMRTGWADTQYF. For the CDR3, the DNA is TGTGCCAGCAGTATGAGGACAGGGTGGGCAGATACGCAGTATTTT.

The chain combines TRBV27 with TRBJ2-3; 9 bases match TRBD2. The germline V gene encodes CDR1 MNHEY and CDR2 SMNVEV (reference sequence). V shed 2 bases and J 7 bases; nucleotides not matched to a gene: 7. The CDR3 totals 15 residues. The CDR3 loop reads CASSLIGGGANTQYF. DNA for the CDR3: TGTGCCAGCAGTTTAATTGGCGGGGGGGCGAATACGCAGTATTTT.

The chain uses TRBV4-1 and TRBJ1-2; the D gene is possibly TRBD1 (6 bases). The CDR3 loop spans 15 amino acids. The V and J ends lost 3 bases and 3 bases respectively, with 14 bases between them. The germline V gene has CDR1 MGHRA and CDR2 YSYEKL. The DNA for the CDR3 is TGCGCCAGCAGCCACTTTGTACAGGGAGACTATGGCTACACCTTC. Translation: CASSHFVQGDYGYTF.

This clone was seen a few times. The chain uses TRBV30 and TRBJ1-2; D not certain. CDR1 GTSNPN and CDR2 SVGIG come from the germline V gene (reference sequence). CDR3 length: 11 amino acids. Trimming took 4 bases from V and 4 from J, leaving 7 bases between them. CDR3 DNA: TGTGCCTGGACCGGGGTCTATGGCTACACCTTC. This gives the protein CAWTGVYGYTF.

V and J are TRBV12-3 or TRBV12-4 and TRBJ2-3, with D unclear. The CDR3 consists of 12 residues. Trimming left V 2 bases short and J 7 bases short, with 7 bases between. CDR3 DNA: TGTGCCAGCAGTTTAATGCGGTATACGCAGTATTTT. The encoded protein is CASSLMRYTQYF.

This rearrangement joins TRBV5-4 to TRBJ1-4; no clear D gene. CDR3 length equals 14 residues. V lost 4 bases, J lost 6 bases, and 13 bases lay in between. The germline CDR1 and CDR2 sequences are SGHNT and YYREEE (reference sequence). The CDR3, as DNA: TGTGCCAGCAGCACAGTGGGTTTAGATGAAAAACTGTTTTTT. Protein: CASSTVGLDEKLFF.

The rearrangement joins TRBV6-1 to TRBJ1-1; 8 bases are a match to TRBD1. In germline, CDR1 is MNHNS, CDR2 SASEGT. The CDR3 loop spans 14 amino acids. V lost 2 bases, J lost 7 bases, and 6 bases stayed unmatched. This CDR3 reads CASSERTGKIEAFF. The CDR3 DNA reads TGTGCCAGCAGTGAACGGACAGGGAAAATTGAAGCTTTCTTT.

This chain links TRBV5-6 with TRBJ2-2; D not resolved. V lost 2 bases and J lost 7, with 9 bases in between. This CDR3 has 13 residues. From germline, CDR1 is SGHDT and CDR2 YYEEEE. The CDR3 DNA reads TGTGCCAGCAGCTTCATCGGCGGCGGGGAGCTGTTTTTT. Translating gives CASSFIGGGELFF.

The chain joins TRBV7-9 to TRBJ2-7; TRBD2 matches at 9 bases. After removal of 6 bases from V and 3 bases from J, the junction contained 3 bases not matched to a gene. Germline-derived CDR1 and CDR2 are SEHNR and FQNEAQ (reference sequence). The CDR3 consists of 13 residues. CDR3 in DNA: TGTGCCAGCAGACCTAGCGGGAACTACGAGCAGTACTTC. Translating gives CASRPSGNYEQYF. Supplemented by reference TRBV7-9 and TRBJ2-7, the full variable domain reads DTGVSQNPRHKITKRGQNVTFRCDPISEHNRLYWYRQTLGQGPEFLTYFQNEAQLEKSRLLSDRFSAERPKGSFSTLEIQRTEQGDSAMYLCASRPSGNYEQYFGPGTRLTVT.

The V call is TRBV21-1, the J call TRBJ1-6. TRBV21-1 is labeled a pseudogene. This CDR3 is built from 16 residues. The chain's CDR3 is CASSKEEGDGNSPLHF. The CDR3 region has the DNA TGTGCCAGCAGCAAAGAGGAGGGGGATGGTAATTCACCCCTCCACTTT.

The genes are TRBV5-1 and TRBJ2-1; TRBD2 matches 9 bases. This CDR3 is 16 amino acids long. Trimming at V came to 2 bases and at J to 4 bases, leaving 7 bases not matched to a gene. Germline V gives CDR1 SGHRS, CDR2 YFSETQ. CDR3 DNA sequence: TGCGCCAGCAGCTTCTCATTAGCGGGGGCTTACAATGAGCAGTTCTTC. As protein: CASSFSLAGAYNEQFF.

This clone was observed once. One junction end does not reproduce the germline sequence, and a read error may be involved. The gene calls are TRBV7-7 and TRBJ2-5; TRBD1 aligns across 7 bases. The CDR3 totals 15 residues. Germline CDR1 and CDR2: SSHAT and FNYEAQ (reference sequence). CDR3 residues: CASSLVGTAKETQYF. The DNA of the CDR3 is TGTGCTAGCAGCTTAGTAGGGACAGCAAAAGAGACCCAGTACTTC. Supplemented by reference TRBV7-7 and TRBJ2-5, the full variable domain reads GAGVSQSPRYKVTKRGQDVTLRCDPISSHATLYWYQQALGQGPEFLTYFNYEAQPDKSGLPSDRFSAERPEGSISTLTIQRTEQRDSAMYRCASSLVGTAKETQYFGPGTRLLVL.

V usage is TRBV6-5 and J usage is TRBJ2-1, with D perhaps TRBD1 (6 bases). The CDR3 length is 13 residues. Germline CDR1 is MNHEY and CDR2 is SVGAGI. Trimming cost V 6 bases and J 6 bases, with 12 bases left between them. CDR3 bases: TGTGCCAGCAGAAACAGGGTCTCCAATGAGCAGTTCTTC. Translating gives CASRNRVSNEQFF.

CDR3 residues: CASSLAAREFYEQYF. The DNA for the CDR3 is TGTGCCAGCAGCTTAGCGGCTAGGGAATTCTACGAGCAGTACTTC. The chain employs TRBV7-9 and TRBJ2-7; D is uncertain. The germline V gene encodes CDR1 SEHNR and CDR2 FQNEAQ (reference sequence). The CDR3 runs 15 residues. V dropped 0 bases and J dropped 3 bases, with 12 bases sitting between them.

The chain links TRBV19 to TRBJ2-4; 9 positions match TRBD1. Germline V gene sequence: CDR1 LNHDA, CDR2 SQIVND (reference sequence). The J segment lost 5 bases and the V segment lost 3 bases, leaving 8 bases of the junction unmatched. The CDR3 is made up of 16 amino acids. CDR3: CASSIPQGQGQNIQYF. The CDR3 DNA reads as TGTGCCAGTAGTATCCCGCAGGGACAGGGTCAAAACATTCAGTACTTC.

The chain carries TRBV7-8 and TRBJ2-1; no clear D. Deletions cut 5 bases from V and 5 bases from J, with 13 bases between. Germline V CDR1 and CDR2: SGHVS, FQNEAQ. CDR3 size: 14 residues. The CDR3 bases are TGTGCCAGCAGCCGCCGGCGTAACGACAATGAGCAGTTCTTC. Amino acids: CASSRRRNDNEQFF.

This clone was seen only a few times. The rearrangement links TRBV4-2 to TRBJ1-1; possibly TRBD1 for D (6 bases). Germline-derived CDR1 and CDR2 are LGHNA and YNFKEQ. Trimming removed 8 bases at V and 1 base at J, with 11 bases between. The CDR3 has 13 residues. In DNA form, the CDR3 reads TGTGCCAGCGAGGGGGGGAAGAACACTGAAGCTTTCTTT. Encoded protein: CASEGGKNTEAFF.

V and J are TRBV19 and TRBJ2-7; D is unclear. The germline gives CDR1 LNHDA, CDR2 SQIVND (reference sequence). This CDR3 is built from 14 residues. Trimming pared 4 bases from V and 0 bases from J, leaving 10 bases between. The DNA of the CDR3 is TGTGCCAGTAGTACCCCGGCGGTCTCCTACGAGCAGTACTTC. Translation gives CASSTPAVSYEQYF.

The CDR3, as DNA: TGTGCCAGCAGCACGCCGCAGTCCAACTATAATTCACCCCTCCACTTT. Translating gives CASSTPQSNYNSPLHF. The chain links TRBV27 to TRBJ1-6, with D hard to call. V was cut by 6 bases and J by 3 bases, with 15 bases left in between. This CDR3 has 16 amino acids. CDR1 and CDR2 from the germline V gene are MNHEY and SMNVEV (reference sequence).

DNA for the CDR3: TGTGCCAGCAGCGTAGGAAACACCGATCAGCCCCAGCATTTT. Protein sequence: CASSVGNTDQPQHF. The chain uses TRBV9 and TRBJ1-5; D is ambiguous. V lost 0 bases to trimming and J lost 5 bases, with 9 bases between them. The CDR3 length is 14 residues. Germline-derived CDR1 and CDR2 are SGDLS and YYNGEE. Variable domain in full (rest from reference TRBV9 and TRBJ1-5): DSGVTQTPKHLITATGQRVTLRCSPRSGDLSVYWYQQSLDQGLQFLIQYYNGEERAKGNILERFSAQQFPDLHSELNLSSLELGDSALYFCASSVGNTDQPQHFGDGTRLSIL.

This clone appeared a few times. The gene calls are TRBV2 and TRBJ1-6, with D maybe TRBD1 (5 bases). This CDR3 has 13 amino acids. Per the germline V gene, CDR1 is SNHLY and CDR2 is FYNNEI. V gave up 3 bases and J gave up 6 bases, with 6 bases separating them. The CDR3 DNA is TGTGCCAGCAGTGAGGACACTAATTCACCCCTCCACTTT. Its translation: CASSEDTNSPLHF.

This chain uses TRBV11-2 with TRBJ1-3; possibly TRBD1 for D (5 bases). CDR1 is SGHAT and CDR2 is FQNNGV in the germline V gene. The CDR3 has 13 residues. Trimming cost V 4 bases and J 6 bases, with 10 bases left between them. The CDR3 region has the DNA TGTGCCAGCAGCTCGCGACAGTCAAACACCATATATTTT. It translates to CASSSRQSNTIYF.